Listed here are 4 T cell receptor beta chains from one sample, sequenced in a study of early T cells in non-severe SARS-CoV-2 infection. TCRdb itself ran the 5' RACE reads through MiXCR, one entry per CDR3 protein. The sample yields more than 65,000 distinct CDR3 sequences, about 4.9% seen once. Specimen: whole blood, collected at baseline. These receptors came from an adult who was a healthcare worker with PCR-confirmed SARS-CoV-2 infection or an uninfected control (not recorded which). The donor label of this sample is uncertain.

This clonotype was picked up a small number of times. This sequence joins TRBV19 and TRBJ1-2; D gene uncertain. This CDR3 region has 14 residues. Looked up from germline, CDR1 is LNHDA and CDR2 is SQIVND (reference sequence). V was cut by 7 bases and J by 7 bases, with 19 bases left in between. The CDR3 here is CASILYGRRAGYTF. CDR3 sequence (DNA): TGTGCCAGTATCCTTTACGGCAGAAGGGCTGGCTACACCTTC.

This clonotype was recorded at least ten times. The chain uses TRBV11-2 and TRBJ1-2; 7 bases fit TRBD1. Germline-derived CDR1 and CDR2 are SGHAT and FQNNGV. The CDR3 runs 14 residues. J lost 4 bases, V lost 1 base, and 3 bases had no gene match. In nucleotides, the CDR3 is TGTGCCAGCAGCTTAGCGGGACAGCTCTATGGCTACACCTTC. The encoded protein is CASSLAGQLYGYTF.

This clonotype has ten or more counts. V gene TRBV6-2 or TRBV6-3 combines with J gene TRBJ1-6; 8 bases match TRBD1. CDR3 length: 16 amino acids. Germline V CDR1 and CDR2: MNHEY, SVGEGT. Losses at the gene ends were 2 bases for V and 8 bases for J; bases not matched to a gene: 8. The CDR3 loop reads CASSYGWTGRDSPLHF. For the CDR3, the DNA is TGTGCCAGCAGTTACGGTTGGACAGGGCGGGATTCACCCCTCCACTTT.

This sequence joins TRBV18 and TRBJ1-2; 7 bases are a match to TRBD1. J gave up 4 bases and V 2 bases, and 4 bases lay outside the gene matches. This CDR3 is 14 amino acids long. From germline, CDR1 is KGHSH and CDR2 LQKENI. The CDR3 loop is CASSPIDRVYGYTF. The CDR3 nucleotides are TGTGCCAGCTCACCAATCGACAGGGTCTATGGCTACACCTTC.